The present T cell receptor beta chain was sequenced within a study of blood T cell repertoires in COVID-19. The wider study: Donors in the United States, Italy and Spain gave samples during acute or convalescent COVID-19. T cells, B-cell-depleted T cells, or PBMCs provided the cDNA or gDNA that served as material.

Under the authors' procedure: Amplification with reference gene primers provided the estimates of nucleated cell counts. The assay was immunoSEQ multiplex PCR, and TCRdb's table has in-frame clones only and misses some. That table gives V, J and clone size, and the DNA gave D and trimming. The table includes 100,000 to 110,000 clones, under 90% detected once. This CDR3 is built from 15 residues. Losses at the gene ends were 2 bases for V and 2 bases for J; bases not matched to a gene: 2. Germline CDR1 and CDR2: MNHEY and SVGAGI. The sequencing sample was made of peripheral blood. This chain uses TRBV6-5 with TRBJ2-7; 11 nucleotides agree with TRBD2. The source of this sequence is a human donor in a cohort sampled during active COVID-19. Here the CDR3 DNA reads TGTGCCAGCAGTTACGGGACTAGCGGCACCTACGAGCAGTACTTC. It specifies CASSYGTSGTYEQYF.